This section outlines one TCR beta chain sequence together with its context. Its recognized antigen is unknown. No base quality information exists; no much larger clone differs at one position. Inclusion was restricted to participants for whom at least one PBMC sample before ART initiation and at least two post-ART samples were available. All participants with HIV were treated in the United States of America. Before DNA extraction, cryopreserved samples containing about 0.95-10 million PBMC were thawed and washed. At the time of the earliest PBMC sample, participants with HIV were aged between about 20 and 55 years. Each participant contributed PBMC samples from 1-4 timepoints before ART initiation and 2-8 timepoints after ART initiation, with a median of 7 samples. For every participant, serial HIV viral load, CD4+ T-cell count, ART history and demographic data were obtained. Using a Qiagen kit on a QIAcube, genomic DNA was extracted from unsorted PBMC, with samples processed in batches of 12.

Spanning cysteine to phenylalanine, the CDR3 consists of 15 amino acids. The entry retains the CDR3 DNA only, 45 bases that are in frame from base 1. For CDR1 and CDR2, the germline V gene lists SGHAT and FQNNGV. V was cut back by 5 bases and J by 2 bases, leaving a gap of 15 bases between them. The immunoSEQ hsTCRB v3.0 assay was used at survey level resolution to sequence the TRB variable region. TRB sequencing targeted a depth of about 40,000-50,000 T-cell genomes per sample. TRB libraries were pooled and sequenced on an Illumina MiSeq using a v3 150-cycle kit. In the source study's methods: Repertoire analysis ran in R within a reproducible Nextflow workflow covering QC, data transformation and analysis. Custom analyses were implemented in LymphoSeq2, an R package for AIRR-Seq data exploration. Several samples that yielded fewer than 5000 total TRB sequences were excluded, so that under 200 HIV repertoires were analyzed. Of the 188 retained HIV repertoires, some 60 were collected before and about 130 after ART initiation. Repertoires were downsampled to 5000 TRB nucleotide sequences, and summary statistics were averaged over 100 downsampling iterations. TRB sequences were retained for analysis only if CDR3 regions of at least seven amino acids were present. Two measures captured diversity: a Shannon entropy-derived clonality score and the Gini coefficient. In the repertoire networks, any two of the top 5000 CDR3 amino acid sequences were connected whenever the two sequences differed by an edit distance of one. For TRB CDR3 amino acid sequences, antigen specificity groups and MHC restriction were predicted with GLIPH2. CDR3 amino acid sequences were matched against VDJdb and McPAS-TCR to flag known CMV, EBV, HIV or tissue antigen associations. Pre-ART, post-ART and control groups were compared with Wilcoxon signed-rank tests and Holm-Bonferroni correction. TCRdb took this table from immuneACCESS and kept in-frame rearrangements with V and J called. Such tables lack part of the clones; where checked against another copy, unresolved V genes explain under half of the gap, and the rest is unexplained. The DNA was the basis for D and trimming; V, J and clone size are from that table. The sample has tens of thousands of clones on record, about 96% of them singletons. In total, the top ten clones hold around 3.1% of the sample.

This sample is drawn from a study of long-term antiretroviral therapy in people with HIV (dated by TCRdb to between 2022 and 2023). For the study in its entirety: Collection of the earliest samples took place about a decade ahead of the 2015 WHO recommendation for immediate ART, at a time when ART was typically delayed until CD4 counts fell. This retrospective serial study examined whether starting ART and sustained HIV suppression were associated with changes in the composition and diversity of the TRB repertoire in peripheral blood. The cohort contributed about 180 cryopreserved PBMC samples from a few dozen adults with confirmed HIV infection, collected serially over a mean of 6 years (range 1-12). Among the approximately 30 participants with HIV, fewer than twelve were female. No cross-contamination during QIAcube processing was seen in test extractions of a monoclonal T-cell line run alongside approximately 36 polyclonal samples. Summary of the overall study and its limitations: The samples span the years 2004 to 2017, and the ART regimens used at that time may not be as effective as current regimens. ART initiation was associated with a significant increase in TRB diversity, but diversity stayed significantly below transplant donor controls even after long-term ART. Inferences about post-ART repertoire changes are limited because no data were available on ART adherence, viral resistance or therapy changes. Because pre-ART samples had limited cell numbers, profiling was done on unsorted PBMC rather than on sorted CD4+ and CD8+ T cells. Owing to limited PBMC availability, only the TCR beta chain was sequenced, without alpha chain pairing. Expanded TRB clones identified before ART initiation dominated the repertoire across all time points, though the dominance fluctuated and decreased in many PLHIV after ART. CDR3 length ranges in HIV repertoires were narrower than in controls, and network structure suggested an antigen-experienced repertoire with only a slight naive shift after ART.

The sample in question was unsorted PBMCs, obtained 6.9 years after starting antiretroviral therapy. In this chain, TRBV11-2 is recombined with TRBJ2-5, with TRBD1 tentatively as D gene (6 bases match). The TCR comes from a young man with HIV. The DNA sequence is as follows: TGTGCCAGCAGCCTCACTTTGGACAGTCAAGAGACCCAGTACTTC. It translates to CASSLTLDSQETQYF.